This T cell receptor beta chain was identified during a study of yellow fever vaccine responses in identical twins. TCRdb reprocessed the RT-PCR reads via MiXCR and lists one record per CDR3 protein. The sample includes about 17,000 distinct CDR3 sequences, roughly 70% of them seen just once. The CDR3 runs 17 residues. Germline lookup yields CDR1 SGHAT and CDR2 FQNNGV. Trimming shortened V by 3 bases and J by 5 bases, and 21 bases separated the two germline ends. This receptor was obtained from a woman aged 18-29 years who received the yellow fever vaccine. The rearrangement uses TRBV11-2 and TRBJ2-3, with D tentatively TRBD1 or TRBD2 (6 bases each). Specimen: T cells from blood (PBMCs), unsorted or a sorted subset (not recorded which), collected before or after yellow fever vaccination (not recorded which). The CDR3 loop reads CASSFLGRGGKEDTQYF. The CDR3 coding sequence is TGTGCCAGCAGCTTCCTCGGGAGAGGGGGGAAGGAAGATACGCAGTATTTT.